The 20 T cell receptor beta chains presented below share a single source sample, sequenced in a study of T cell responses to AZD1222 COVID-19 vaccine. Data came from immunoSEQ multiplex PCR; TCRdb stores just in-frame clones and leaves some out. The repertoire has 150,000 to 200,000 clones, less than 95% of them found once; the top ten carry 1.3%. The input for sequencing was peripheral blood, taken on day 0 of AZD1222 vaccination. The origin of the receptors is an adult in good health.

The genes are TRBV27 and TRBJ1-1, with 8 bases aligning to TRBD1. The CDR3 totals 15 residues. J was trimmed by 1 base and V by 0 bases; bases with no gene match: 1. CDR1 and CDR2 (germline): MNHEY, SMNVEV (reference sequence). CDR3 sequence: CASSLSGTGNTEAFF. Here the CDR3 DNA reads TGTGCCAGCAGTTTATCGGGGACAGGGAACACTGAAGCTTTCTTT.

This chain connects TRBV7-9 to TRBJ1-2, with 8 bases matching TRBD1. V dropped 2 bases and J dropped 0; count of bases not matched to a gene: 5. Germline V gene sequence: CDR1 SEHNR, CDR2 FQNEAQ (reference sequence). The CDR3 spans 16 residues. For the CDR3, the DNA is TGTGCCAGCAGCTTACAGGGGGCGAGTTCTAACTATGGCTACACCTTC. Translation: CASSLQGASSNYGYTF.

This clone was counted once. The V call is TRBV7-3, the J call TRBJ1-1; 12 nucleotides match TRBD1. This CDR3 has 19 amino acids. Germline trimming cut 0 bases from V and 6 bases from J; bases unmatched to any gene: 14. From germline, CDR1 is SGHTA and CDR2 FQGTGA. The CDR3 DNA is TGTGCCAGCAGCTTAACGGCCGGGACAGGGGGCGCGATTTTATCTGAAGCTTTCTTT. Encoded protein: CASSLTAGTGGAILSEAFF. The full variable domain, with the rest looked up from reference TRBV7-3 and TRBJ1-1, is GAGVSQTPSNKVTEKGKYVELRCDPISGHTALYWYRQSLGQGPEFLIYFQGTGAADDSGLPNDRFFAVRPEGSVSTLKIQRTERGDSAVYLCASSLTAGTGGAILSEAFFGQGTRLTVV.

The CDR3 is CASSLGDTSYEQYF. DNA of the CDR3: TGTGCCAGCAGCTTGGGGGATACCTCCTACGAGCAGTACTTC. This chain uses TRBV5-6 with TRBJ2-7; unclear D gene. Germline V gene lookup returns CDR1 SGHDT and CDR2 YYEEEE. The CDR3 is 14 residues long. V was trimmed by 0 bases and J by 0 bases, leaving 7 bases between them. The full variable domain, rest sourced from reference TRBV5-6 and TRBJ2-7, is DAGVTQSPTHLIKTRGQQVTLRCSPKSGHDTVSWYQQALGQGPQFIFQYYEEEERQRGNFPDRFSGHQFPNYSSELNVNALLLGDSALYLCASSLGDTSYEQYFGPGTRLTVT.

DNA of the CDR3: TGTGCCAGCACAAGCGGGAGATGGGTAGATACGCAGTATTTT. Protein product: CASTSGRWVDTQYF. The chain links TRBV19 to TRBJ2-3, with 8 bases matching TRBD2. CDR3 length equals 14 residues. J gave up 5 bases and V 9 bases, and 10 bases lay outside the gene matches. The germline V gene encodes CDR1 LNHDA and CDR2 SQIVND (reference sequence).

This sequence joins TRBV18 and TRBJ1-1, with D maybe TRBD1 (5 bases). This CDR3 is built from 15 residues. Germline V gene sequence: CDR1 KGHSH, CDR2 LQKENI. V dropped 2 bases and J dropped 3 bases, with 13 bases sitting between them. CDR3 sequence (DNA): TGTGCCAGCTCACCATGGAGGGGATCGGACACTGAAGCTTTCTTT. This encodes CASSPWRGSDTEAFF.

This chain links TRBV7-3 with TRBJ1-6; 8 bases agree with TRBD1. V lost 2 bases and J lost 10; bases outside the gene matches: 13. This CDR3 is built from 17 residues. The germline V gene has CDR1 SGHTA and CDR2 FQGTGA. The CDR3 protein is CASSLLPYGQGGSPLHF. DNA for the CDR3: TGTGCCAGCAGCTTACTACCCTACGGACAGGGAGGATCACCCCTCCACTTT.

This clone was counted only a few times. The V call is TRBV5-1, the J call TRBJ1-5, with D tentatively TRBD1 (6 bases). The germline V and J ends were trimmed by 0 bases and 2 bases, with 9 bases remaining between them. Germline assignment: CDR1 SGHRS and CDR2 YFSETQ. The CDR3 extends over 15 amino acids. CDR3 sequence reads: CASSLVPGGNQPQHF. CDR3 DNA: TGCGCCAGCAGCTTGGTTCCAGGGGGCAATCAGCCCCAGCATTTT.

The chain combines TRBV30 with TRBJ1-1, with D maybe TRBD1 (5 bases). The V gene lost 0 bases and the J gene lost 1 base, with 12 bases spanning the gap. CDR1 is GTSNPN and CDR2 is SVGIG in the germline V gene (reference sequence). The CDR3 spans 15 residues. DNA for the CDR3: TGTGCCTGGAGTGTAGGCGGACACCGGAACACTGAAGCTTTCTTT. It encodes CAWSVGGHRNTEAFF.

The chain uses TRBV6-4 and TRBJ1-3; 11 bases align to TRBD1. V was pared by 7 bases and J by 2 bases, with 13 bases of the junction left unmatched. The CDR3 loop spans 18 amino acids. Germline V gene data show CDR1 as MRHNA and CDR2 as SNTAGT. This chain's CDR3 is CASKSGQGERVAGNTIYF. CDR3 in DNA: TGTGCCAGCAAGTCGGGACAGGGGGAAAGGGTGGCTGGAAACACCATATATTTT.

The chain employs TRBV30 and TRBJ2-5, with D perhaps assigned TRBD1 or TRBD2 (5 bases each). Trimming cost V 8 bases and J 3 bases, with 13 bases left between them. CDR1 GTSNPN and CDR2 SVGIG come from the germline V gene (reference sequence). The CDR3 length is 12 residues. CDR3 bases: TGTGCCCTGGGGGTGAAGGAAGAGACCCAGTACTTC. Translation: CALGVKEETQYF.

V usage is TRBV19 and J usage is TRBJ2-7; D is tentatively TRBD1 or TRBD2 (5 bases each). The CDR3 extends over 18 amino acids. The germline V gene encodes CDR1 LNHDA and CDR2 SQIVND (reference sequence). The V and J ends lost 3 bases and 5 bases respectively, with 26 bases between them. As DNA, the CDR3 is TGTGCCAGTAGTATTGGCACCATTCGGAGTCGGGGACCCAACGAGCAGTACTTC. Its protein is CASSIGTIRSRGPNEQYF.

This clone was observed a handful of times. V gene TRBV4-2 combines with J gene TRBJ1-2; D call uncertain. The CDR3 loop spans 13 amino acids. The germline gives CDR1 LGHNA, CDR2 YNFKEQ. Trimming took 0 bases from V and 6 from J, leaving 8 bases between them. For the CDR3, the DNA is TGTGCCAGCAGCCAAGATGAGGTGGATGGCTACACCTTC. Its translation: CASSQDEVDGYTF.

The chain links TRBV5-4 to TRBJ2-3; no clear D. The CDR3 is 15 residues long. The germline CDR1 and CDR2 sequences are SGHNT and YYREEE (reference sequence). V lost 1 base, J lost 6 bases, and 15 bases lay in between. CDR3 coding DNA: TGTGCCAGCAGCTTGTGGACCCTGGCGGAGGATACGCAGTATTTT. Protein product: CASSLWTLAEDTQYF.

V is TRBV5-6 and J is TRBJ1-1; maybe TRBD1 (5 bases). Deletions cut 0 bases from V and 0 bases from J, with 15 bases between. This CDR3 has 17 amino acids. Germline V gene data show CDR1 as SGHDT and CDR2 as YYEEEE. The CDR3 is CASSLARARGMNTEAFF. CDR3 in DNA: TGTGCCAGCAGCTTGGCGAGGGCCCGGGGCATGAACACTGAAGCTTTCTTT.

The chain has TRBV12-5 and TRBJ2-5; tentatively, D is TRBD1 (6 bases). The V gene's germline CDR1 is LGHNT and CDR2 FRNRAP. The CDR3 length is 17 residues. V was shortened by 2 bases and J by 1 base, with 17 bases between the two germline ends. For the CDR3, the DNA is TGTGCTAGTGGTTTGTTCCTACGGACAGACCTCCAAGAGACCCAGTACTTC. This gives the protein CASGLFLRTDLQETQYF.

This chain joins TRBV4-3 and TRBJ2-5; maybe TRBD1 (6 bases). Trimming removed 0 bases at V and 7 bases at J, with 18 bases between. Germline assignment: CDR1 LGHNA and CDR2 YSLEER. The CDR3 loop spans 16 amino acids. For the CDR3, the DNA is TGCGCCAGCAGCCAAGAGGCGGCACAGGGACGGGGGACCCAGTACTTC. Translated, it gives CASSQEAAQGRGTQYF.

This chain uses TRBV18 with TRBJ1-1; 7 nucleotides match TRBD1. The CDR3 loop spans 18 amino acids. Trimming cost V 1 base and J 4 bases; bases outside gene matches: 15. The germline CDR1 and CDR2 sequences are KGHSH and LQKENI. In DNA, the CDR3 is TGTGCCAGCTCACCACAGGGGAATCAGGGGGGGGCACGCACTGAAGCTTTCTTT. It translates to CASSPQGNQGGARTEAFF.

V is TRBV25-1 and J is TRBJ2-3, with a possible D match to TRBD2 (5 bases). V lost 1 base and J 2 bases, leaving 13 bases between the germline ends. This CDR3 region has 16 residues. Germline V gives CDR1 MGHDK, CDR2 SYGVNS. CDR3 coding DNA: TGTGCCAGCAGTGAATTCCCTCGGGGTCCCACAGATACGCAGTATTTT. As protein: CASSEFPRGPTDTQYF. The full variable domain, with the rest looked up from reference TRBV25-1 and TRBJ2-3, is EADIYQTPRYLVIGTGKKITLECSQTMGHDKMYWYQQDPGMELHLIHYSYGVNSTEKGDLSSESTVSRIRTEHFPLTLESARPSHTSQYLCASSEFPRGPTDTQYFGPGTRLTVL.

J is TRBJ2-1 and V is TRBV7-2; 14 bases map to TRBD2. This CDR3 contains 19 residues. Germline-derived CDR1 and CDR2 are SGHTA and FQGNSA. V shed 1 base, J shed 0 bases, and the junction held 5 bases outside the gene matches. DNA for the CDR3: TGTGCCAGCAGCTTAGGAGGGACTAGCGGGGGTCCCTCCTACAATGAGCAGTTCTTC. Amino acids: CASSLGGTSGGPSYNEQFF.